The 18 T cell receptor beta chains presented below share a single source sample, sequenced in a study of OX40 agonist ivuxolimab in advanced cancers. Sequencing was performed with immunoSEQ multiplex PCR; in TCRdb, only in-frame clones are kept and a portion is missing. The sample yields 60,000 to 95,000 clones, roughly 85% seen once. Sample: CD4+ or CD8+ T cells sorted from blood, taken in a trial of the OX40 agonist ivuxolimab. Source of these receptors: an adult with an advanced solid tumor such as melanoma, head and neck, liver or kidney cancer.

This sequence joins TRBV7-2 and TRBJ2-1; D tentatively fits TRBD1 or TRBD2 (5 bases each). V dropped 5 bases and J dropped 10 bases, with 18 bases sitting between them. CDR1 and CDR2 from the germline V gene are SGHTA and FQGNSA. The CDR3 contains 14 residues. The CDR3 here is CASSTQHPGREQFF. CDR3 coding DNA: TGTGCCAGCAGCACGCAGCACCCGGGACGGGAGCAGTTCTTC. Looking up the rest from reference TRBV7-2 and TRBJ2-1 gives the full variable domain: GAGVSQSPSNKVTEKGKDVELRCDPISGHTALYWYRQSLGQGLEFLIYFQGNSAPDKSGLPSDRFSAERTGGSVSTLTIQRTQQEDSAVYLCASSTQHPGREQFFGPGTRLTVL.

The V and J genes are TRBV13 and TRBJ1-2; 9 nucleotides line up with TRBD1. V was clipped by 2 bases and J by 8 bases; unmatched bases: 3. CDR3 length: 13 amino acids. Germline lookup yields CDR1 PRHDT and CDR2 FYEKMQ (reference sequence). The CDR3 nucleotides read TGTGCCAGCAGCTTATGGGGACAGGGAGGCTACACCTTC. This gives the protein CASSLWGQGGYTF.

The chain links TRBV5-6 to TRBJ1-1; D not resolved. CDR1 is SGHDT, CDR2 YYEEEE, per germline. This CDR3 region has 13 residues. Between the trimmed V and J ends, which lost 1 base and 2 bases, there was a span of 6 bases. This chain's CDR3 is CASSLMGNTEAFF. The CDR3 nucleotides read TGTGCCAGCAGCTTGATGGGAAACACTGAAGCTTTCTTT.

This clone has a single count. The rearrangement links TRBV4-2 to TRBJ2-7, with 11 bases matching TRBD2. The CDR3 has 16 amino acids. V lost 1 base, J lost 5 bases, and 7 bases stayed unmatched. Per germline, CDR1 LGHNA and CDR2 YNFKEQ. The chain's CDR3 is CASSQASGGPSDEQYF. In DNA form, the CDR3 reads TGTGCCAGCAGCCAAGCTAGCGGGGGGCCCTCAGACGAGCAGTACTTC.

J is TRBJ2-7 and V is TRBV5-1; possible D gene TRBD2, 5 bases. Trimming took 1 base from V and 6 from J, leaving 8 bases between them. In germline, CDR1 is SGHRS, CDR2 YFSETQ. The CDR3 runs to 12 residues. The CDR3 loop is CASSLTGSEQYF. The CDR3, as DNA: TGCGCCAGCAGCTTGACGGGGAGCGAGCAGTACTTC.

The chain uses TRBV30 and TRBJ2-1; possibly TRBD2 for D (5 bases). The germline gives CDR1 GTSNPN, CDR2 SVGIG (reference sequence). This CDR3 spans 15 amino acids. Deletions cut 2 bases from V and 10 bases from J, with 21 bases between. The CDR3 nucleotides read TGTGCCTGGAGTCAACAAAGACTGGGAAGAGGGGAGCAGTTCTTC. Residues: CAWSQQRLGRGEQFF.

This rearrangement joins TRBV6-5 to TRBJ2-5; D possibly corresponds to TRBD1 (6 bases). Germline CDR1 is MNHEY and CDR2 is SVGAGI. This CDR3 spans 14 amino acids. Trimming stripped 6 bases from V and 7 bases from J, with 18 bases between. CDR3 amino acids: CASRIDRSSGTQYF. The CDR3 bases are TGTGCCAGCAGGATAGACAGGTCAAGCGGGACCCAGTACTTC.

J is TRBJ1-4 and V is TRBV30; D is unclear. The CDR3 consists of 13 residues. Germline lookup yields CDR1 GTSNPN and CDR2 SVGIG (reference sequence). Deletions cut 5 bases from V and 6 bases from J, with 13 bases between. CDR3 loop: CAWSLSGYEKLFF. The DNA of the CDR3 is TGTGCCTGGTCCCTCAGTGGTTATGAAAAACTGTTTTTT.

J is TRBJ1-1 and V is TRBV7-9; D is undetermined. V lost 6 bases and J 4 bases, leaving 12 bases between the germline ends. Germline CDR1 reads SEHNR; CDR2 reads FQNEAQ (reference sequence). The length of the CDR3 is 13 residues. The CDR3 here is CASSPPPGTEAFF. CDR3 DNA: TGTGCCAGCAGTCCTCCGCCGGGCACTGAAGCTTTCTTT.

The V gene is TRBV30, the J gene TRBJ2-5, with 10 nucleotides matching TRBD1. This CDR3 has 13 amino acids. Per the germline V gene, CDR1 is GTSNPN and CDR2 is SVGIG (reference sequence). V gave up 0 bases and J gave up 5 bases; unmatched junction bases: 0. In DNA, the CDR3 is TGTGCCTGGAGTGTGGGACAGGGGGAGACCCAGTACTTC. This gives the protein CAWSVGQGETQYF.

The CDR3 nucleotides read TGTGCCAGCGATAGCGGGGGGTCGTCAGATACGCAGTATTTT. Its translation is CASDSGGSSDTQYF. The chain has TRBV6-1 and TRBJ2-3; 10 bases line up with TRBD2. The junction had 6 bases not matched to a gene; V was cut back by 8 bases and J by 4 bases. The CDR3 length is 14 residues. Germline V gene sequence: CDR1 MNHNS, CDR2 SASEGT.

The chain uses TRBV11-2 and TRBJ2-7; possible D gene TRBD1, 5 bases. In germline, CDR1 is SGHAT, CDR2 FQNNGV. V gave up 7 bases and J gave up 6 bases, with 16 bases separating them. The CDR3 runs 13 residues. As DNA, the CDR3 is TGTGCCAGCAAAACAGGCGGTTCACCCGAGCAGTACTTC. Amino acid sequence: CASKTGGSPEQYF.

This CDR3 reads CASSIRQGRREKLFF. Here the CDR3 DNA reads TGTGCCAGTAGTATAAGGCAGGGCCGTCGAGAAAAACTGTTTTTT. V usage is TRBV19 and J usage is TRBJ1-4; weak D call: TRBD1 (5 bases). This CDR3 spans 15 amino acids. CDR1 is LNHDA, CDR2 SQIVND, per germline (reference sequence). With 2 bases removed from V and 8 bases from J, the gap between germline ends came to 15 bases.

This clone showed up just a few times. The rearrangement links TRBV5-6 to TRBJ2-7; 10 bases line up with TRBD2. The length of the CDR3 is 14 residues. Germline V gene lookup returns CDR1 SGHDT and CDR2 YYEEEE. V shed 4 bases and J 4 bases; nucleotides not matched to a gene: 5. The CDR3 is CASSPGTSDYEQYF. CDR3 DNA sequence: TGTGCCAGCAGCCCCGGGACTAGCGATTACGAGCAGTACTTC.

The chain links TRBV7-8 to TRBJ1-2, with 7 bases identical to TRBD1. The CDR3 is 14 residues long. V lost 3 bases and J lost 5; bases outside the gene matches: 6. Germline V gives CDR1 SGHVS, CDR2 FQNEAQ. The CDR3 DNA reads as TGTGCCAGCAGCTTCCGGGACAGCAGTTATGGCTACACCTTC. Encoded protein: CASSFRDSSYGYTF.

V is TRBV5-6 and J is TRBJ1-6; D is unclear. Germline V CDR1 and CDR2: SGHDT, YYEEEE. The CDR3 is 15 residues long. V lost 0 bases, J lost 13 bases, and 17 bases lay in between. CDR3 residues: CASSLEEGTGSPLHF. CDR3 DNA: TGTGCCAGCAGCTTGGAAGAGGGAACCGGGTCGCCCCTCCACTTT.

The rearrangement links TRBV13 to TRBJ2-7; D possibly matches TRBD1 or TRBD2 (5 bases each). The CDR3 runs 15 residues. Trimming shortened V by 7 bases and J by 0 bases, and 16 bases separated the two germline ends. Per germline, CDR1 PRHDT and CDR2 FYEKMQ (reference sequence). Here the CDR3 reads CASTKTGTASYEQYF. As DNA, the CDR3 is TGTGCCAGCACAAAGACCGGGACGGCCTCCTACGAGCAGTACTTC. The variable domain in full, completed from reference TRBV13 and TRBJ2-7, reads AAGVIQSPRHLIKEKRETATLKCYPIPRHDTVYWYQQGPGQDPQFLISFYEKMQSDKGSIPDRFSAQQFSDYHSELNMSSLELGDSALYFCASTKTGTASYEQYFGPGTRLTVT.

This chain links TRBV5-1 with TRBJ2-7; 7 bases map to TRBD2. There are 15 residues in the CDR3. Looked up from germline, CDR1 is SGHRS and CDR2 is YFSETQ. Losses at the gene ends were 4 bases for V and 5 bases for J; bases not matched to a gene: 12. The chain's CDR3 is CASSPGGGVLHEQYF. The CDR3 bases are TGCGCCAGCAGCCCGGGCGGGGGTGTGCTCCACGAGCAGTACTTC.